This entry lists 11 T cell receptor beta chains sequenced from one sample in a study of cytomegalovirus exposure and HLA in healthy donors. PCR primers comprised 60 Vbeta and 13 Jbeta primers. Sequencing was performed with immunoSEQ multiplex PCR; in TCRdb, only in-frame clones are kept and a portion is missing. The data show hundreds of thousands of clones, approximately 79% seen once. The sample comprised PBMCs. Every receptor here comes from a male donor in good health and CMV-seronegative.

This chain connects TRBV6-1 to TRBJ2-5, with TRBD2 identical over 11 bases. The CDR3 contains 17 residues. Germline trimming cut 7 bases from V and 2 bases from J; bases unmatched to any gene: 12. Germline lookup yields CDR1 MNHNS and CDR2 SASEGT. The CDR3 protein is CASIEISGRARQETQYF. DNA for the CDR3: TGTGCCAGCATTGAGATTAGCGGGAGGGCCAGGCAAGAGACCCAGTACTTC.

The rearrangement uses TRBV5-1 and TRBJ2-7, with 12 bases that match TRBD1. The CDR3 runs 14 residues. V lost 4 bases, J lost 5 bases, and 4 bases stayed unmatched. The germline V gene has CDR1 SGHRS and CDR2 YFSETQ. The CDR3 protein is CASSLGTGGHEQYF. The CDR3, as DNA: TGCGCCAGCAGCCTCGGGACAGGGGGCCACGAGCAGTACTTC.

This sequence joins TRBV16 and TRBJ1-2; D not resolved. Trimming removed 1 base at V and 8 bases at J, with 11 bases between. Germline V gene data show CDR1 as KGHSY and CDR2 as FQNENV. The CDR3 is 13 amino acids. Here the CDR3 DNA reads TGTGCCAGCAGCCAATATCGGGTTGCGGGCTACACCTTC. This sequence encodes CASSQYRVAGYTF.

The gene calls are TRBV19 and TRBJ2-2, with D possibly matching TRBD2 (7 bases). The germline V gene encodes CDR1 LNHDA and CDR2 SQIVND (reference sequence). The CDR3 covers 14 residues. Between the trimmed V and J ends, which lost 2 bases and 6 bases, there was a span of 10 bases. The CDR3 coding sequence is TGTGCCAGTAGTATAAGAGGGGGGGCCGGGGAGCTGTTTTTT. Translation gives CASSIRGGAGELFF.

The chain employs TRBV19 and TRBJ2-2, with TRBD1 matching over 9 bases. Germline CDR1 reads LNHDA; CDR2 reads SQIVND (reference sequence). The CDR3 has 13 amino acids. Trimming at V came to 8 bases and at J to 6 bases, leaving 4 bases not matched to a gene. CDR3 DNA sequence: TGTGCCAGTTCGACAGGGGGTGCCGGGGAGCTGTTTTTT. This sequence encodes CASSTGGAGELFF.

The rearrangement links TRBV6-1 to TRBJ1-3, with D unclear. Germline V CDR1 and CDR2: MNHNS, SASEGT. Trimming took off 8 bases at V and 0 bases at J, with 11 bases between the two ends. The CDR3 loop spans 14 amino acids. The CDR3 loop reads CASALLGSGNTIYF. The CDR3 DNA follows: TGTGCCAGCGCCCTTCTCGGCTCTGGAAACACCATATATTTT.

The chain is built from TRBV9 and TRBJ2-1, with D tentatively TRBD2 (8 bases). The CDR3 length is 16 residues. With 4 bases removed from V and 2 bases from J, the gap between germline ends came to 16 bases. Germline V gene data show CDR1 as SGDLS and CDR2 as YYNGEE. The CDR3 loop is CASSPREGAPYNEQFF. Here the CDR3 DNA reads TGTGCCAGCAGCCCCCGGGAGGGGGCCCCCTACAATGAGCAGTTCTTC.

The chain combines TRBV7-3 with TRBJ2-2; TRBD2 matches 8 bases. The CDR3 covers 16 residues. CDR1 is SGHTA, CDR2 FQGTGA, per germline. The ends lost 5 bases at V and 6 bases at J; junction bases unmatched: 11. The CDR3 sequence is CASSATGTSSAGELFF. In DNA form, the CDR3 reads TGTGCCAGCAGCGCGACCGGGACTAGTTCCGCCGGGGAGCTGTTTTTT.

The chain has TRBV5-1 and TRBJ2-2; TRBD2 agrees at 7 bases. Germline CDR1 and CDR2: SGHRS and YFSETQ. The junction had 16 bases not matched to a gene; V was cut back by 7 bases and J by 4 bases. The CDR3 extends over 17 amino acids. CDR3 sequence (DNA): TGCGCCAGCGCCAGCGGGGCGGGCCCCCCGGGCACCGGGGAGCTGTTTTTT. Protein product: CASASGAGPPGTGELFF.

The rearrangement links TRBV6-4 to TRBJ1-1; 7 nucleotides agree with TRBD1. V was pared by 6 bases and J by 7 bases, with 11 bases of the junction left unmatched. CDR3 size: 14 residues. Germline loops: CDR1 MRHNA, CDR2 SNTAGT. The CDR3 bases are TGTGCCAGCAGCGAAGGGACAGAAGCAGGTGAAGCTTTCTTT. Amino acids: CASSEGTEAGEAFF.

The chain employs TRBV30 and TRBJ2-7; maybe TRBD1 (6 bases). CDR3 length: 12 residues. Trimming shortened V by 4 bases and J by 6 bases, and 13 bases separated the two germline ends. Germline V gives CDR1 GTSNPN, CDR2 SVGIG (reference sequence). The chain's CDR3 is CAWTPLGGEQYF. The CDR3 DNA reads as TGTGCCTGGACCCCCCTAGGGGGCGAGCAGTACTTC. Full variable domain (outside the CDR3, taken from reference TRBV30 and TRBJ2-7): SQTIHQWPATLVQPVGSPLSLECTVEGTSNPNLYWYRQAAGRGLQLLFYSVGIGQISSEVPQNLSASRPQDRQFILSSKKLLLSDSGFYLCAWTPLGGEQYFGPGTRLTVT.